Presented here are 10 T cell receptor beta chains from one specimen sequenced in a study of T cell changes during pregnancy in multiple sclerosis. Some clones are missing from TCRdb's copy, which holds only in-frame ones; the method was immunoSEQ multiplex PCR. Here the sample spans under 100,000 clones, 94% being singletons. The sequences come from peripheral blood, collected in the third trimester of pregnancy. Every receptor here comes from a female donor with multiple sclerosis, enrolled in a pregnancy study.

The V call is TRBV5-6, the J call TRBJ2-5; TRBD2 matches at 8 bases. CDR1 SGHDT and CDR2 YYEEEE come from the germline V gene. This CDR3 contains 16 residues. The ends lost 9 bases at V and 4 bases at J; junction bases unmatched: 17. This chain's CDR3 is CATSMLPGGQTETQYF. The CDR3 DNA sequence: TGTGCCACCTCCATGTTGCCGGGGGGGCAGACAGAGACCCAGTACTTC.

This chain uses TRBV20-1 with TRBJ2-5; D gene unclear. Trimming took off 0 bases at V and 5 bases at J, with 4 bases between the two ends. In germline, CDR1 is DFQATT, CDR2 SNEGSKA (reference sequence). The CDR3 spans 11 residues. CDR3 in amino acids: CSARDRETQYF. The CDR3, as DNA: TGCAGTGCTAGAGACCGGGAGACCCAGTACTTC.

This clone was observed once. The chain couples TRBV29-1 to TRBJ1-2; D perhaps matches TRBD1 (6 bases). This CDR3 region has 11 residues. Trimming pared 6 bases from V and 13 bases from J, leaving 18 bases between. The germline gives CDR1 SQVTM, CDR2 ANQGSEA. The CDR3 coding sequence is TGCAGCGTAGTTACCCAGGGGTCAGTCACCTTC. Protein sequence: CSVVTQGSVTF. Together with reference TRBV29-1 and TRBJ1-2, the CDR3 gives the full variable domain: SAVISQKPSRDICQRGTSLTIQCQVDSQVTMMFWYRQQPGQSLTLIATANQGSEATYESGFVIDKFPISRPNLTFSTLTVSNMSPEDSSIYLCSVVTQGSVTFGSGTRLTVV.

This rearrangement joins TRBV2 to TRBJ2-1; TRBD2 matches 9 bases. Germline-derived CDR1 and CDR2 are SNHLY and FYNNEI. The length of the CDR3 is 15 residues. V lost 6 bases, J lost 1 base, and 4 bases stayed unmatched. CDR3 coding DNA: TGTGCCAGCAGAGCACTAGCGGGTTCCTACAATGAGCAGTTCTTC. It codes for CASRALAGSYNEQFF.

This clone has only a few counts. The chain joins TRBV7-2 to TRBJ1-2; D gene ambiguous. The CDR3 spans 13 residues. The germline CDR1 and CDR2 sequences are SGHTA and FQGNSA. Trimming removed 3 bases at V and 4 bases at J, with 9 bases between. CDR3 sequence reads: CASSLEASYGYTF. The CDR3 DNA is TGTGCCAGCAGCTTGGAGGCCTCCTATGGCTACACCTTC.

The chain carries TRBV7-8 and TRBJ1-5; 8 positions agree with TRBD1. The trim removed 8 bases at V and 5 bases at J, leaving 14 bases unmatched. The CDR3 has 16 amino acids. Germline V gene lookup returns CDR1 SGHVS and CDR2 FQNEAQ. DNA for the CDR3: TGTGCCAGCCAACGGGACAGGCTCCCGCGGGATCAGCCCCAGCATTTT. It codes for CASQRDRLPRDQPQHF. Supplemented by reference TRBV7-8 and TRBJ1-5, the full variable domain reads GAGVSQSPRYKVAKRGQDVALRCDPISGHVSLFWYQQALGQGPEFLTYFQNEAQLDKSGLPSDRFFAERPEGSVSTLKIQRTQQEDSAVYLCASQRDRLPRDQPQHFGDGTRLSIL.

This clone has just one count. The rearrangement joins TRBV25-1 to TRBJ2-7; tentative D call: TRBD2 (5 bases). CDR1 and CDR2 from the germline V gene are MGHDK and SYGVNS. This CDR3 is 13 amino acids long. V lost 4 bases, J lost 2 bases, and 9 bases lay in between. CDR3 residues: CASSATGAYEQYF. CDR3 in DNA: TGTGCCAGCAGTGCCACCGGGGCCTACGAGCAGTACTTC.

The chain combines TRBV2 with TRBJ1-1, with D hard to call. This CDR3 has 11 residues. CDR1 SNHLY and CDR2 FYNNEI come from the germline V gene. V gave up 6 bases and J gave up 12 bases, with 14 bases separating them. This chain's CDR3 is CASSLGDAPFF. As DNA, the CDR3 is TGTGCCAGCAGCCTGGGCGACGCGCCTTTCTTT.

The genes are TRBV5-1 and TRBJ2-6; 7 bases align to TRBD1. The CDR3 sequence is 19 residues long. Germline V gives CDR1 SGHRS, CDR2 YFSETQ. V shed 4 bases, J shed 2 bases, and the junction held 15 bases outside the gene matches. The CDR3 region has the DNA TGCGCCAGCAGCCCAACGGAAGGGGGCCCTTTACCTGGGGCCAACGTCCTGACTTTC. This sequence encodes CASSPTEGGPLPGANVLTF.

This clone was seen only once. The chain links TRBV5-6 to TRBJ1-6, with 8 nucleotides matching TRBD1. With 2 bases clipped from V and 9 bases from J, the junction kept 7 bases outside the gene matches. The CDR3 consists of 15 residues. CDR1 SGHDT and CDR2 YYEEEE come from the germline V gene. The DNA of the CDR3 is TGTGCCAGCAGCTTCCAAACAGGGGGGAGTTCACCCCTCCACTTT. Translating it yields CASSFQTGGSSPLHF.